One sample yielded the 21 T cell receptor beta chains listed below, sequenced in a study of post-analysis software for immune sequencing data. Overall study findings and caveats: Comparison of patients with controls showed five or six TRBV segments more frequent in patients, TRBV5-6, TRBV5-1 and TRBV20-1 among them.

Their target antigens are unknown. Unique molecular identifiers had been added to the TCR beta cDNA libraries. Via MiXCR, TCRdb re-called the PCR reads, giving one row per CDR3 protein. The sample records around 200,000 distinct CDR3 sequences, approximately 29% being singletons. The sequenced sample consisted of blood. The receptors here all came from a girl aged 2 to 17 with multiple sclerosis.

The V call is TRBV20-1, the J call TRBJ1-5, with 7 bases matching TRBD1. Germline assignment: CDR1 DFQATT and CDR2 SNEGSKA (reference sequence). CDR3 length equals 16 residues. J lost 2 bases, V lost 6 bases, and 13 bases had no gene match. This CDR3 is CSAPSNQGGRNQPQHF. CDR3 nucleotide sequence: TGCAGTGCCCCAAGTAACCAGGGGGGACGCAATCAGCCCCAGCATTTT.

This clonotype was detected ten times or more. The chain carries TRBV6-4 and TRBJ2-1; 8 positions agree with TRBD2. V shed 3 bases and J 4 bases; nucleotides not matched to a gene: 5. The CDR3 consists of 15 residues. CDR1 is MRHNA, CDR2 SNTAGT, per germline. CDR3 bases: TGTGCCAGCAGTGAGGGCGGGAGGAGATACAATGAGCAGTTCTTC. Translated: CASSEGGRRYNEQFF.

A few counts support this clonotype. This sequence joins TRBV6-4 and TRBJ2-6; D is uncertain. V lost 3 bases and J lost 10, with 16 bases in between. The CDR3 runs to 15 residues. Germline V gene lookup returns CDR1 MRHNA and CDR2 SNTAGT. CDR3 protein: CASSELRADRNVLTF. The CDR3 coding sequence is TGTGCCAGCAGTGAACTCCGGGCAGATAGAAACGTCCTGACTTTC.

Worth noting for this clonotype: A much bigger clone sits one base away, suggesting this may be a read error. The chain uses TRBV20-1 and TRBJ2-1; 9 bases match TRBD2. Germline CDR1 is DFQATT and CDR2 is SNEGSKA (reference sequence). CDR3 size: 14 residues. The V gene end was trimmed by 3 bases and the J gene end by 10 bases; junction bases not matched to a gene: 10. CDR3 sequence (DNA): TGCAGTGCTAGCGGCGGGAGGGCCGGAGACGAGCAGTTCTTC. Translation gives CSASGGRAGDEQFF.

Concerning this clonotype itself: One base away lies a much larger clone, so this may be a sequencing read error. This chain connects TRBV3-1 to TRBJ2-5; D is unresolved. Germline V gene sequence: CDR1 LGHDT, CDR2 YNNKEL (reference sequence). This CDR3 contains 14 residues. As DNA, the CDR3 is TGTGCCTGCAGCCAAAGCAAGGCGCAAGAGACCCAGTACTTC. Translated, it gives CACSQSKAQETQYF.

For this clonotype: An end of the junction differs from the germline gene, which may be a read error. The CDR3 reads CASSWGGANALTF. The CDR3 bases are TGTGCCAGCAGTTGGGGAGGGGCCAACGCCCTGACTTTC. The rearrangement joins TRBV27 to TRBJ2-6; 7 nucleotides line up with TRBD2. Per the germline V gene, CDR1 is MNHEY and CDR2 is SMNVEV (reference sequence). The CDR3 is 13 amino acids.

This clonotype came up a few times. The CDR3 is CASSVRGSVSTDTQYF. The CDR3 DNA reads as TGTGCCAGCAGTGTCCGGGGGAGCGTTAGCACAGATACGCAGTATTTT. The chain uses TRBV6-6 and TRBJ2-3, with D tentatively TRBD2 (6 bases). V lost 5 bases and J 0 bases, leaving 15 bases between the germline ends. The CDR3 totals 16 residues. Germline CDR1 MNHNY, CDR2 SVGAGI (reference sequence).

This clonotype occurred a few times. The chain joins TRBV7-2 to TRBJ2-7, with TRBD1 identical over 7 bases. V shed 4 bases and J 1 base; nucleotides not matched to a gene: 4. Germline V gives CDR1 SGHTA, CDR2 FQGNSA. The CDR3 is made up of 14 amino acids. The DNA for the CDR3 is TGTGCCAGCAGCTCCGACAGGGTTTCCTACGAGCAGTACTTC. Protein sequence: CASSSDRVSYEQYF.

This chain links TRBV20-1 with TRBJ1-5; D perhaps matches TRBD1 (5 bases). The ends were cut back, 3 bases at V and 1 base at J, with 13 bases in the middle. This CDR3 has 15 residues. Germline V CDR1 and CDR2: DFQATT, SNEGSKA (reference sequence). CDR3 coding DNA: TGCAGTGCTAGTCTTGGGGGATGGAGCAATCAGCCCCAGCATTTT. Protein: CSASLGGWSNQPQHF.

Turning to this clonotype: Its ends do not fully match the called genes, so a read error is possible. The rearrangement joins TRBV5-1 to TRBJ2-3; maybe TRBD2 (6 bases). The CDR3 has 15 amino acids. Looked up from germline, CDR1 is SGHRS and CDR2 is YFSETQ. The CDR3 nucleotides read TGCACCAGCAGCTTGGGCGGGGACGGCACAGATACGCAGTATTTT. This codes for CTSSLGGDGTDTQYF.

On this clonotype: At one end the junction does not follow the germline gene, possibly because of a read error. In DNA, the CDR3 is TGTGCCGGCAGTGAAGTGGAGCTTGGTACGCAGTATTTT. Residues: CAGSEVELGTQYF. This sequence joins TRBV6-1 and TRBJ2-3; D is unresolved. CDR1 and CDR2 from the germline V gene are MNHNS and SASEGT. This CDR3 region has 13 residues.

Many counts were recorded for this clonotype. The rearrangement joins TRBV5-6 to TRBJ1-2; D not certain. This CDR3 contains 13 residues. The germline V gene has CDR1 SGHDT and CDR2 YYEEEE. V gave up 0 bases and J gave up 4 bases, with 7 bases separating them. The CDR3 region is CASSLGAVYGYTF. The CDR3 DNA reads TGTGCCAGCAGCTTGGGGGCTGTCTATGGCTACACCTTC.

In this sample, this clonotype turned up many times. The chain employs TRBV15 and TRBJ2-3; weak D call: TRBD1 (6 bases). The CDR3 sequence is 14 residues long. The germline V and J ends were trimmed by 3 bases and 2 bases, with 9 bases remaining between them. Per the germline V gene, CDR1 is LNHNV and CDR2 is YYDKDF (reference sequence). CDR3 amino acids: CATSSGQTTDTQYF. As DNA, the CDR3 is TGTGCCACCAGCAGCGGACAGACCACAGATACGCAGTATTTT.

The rearrangement joins TRBV6-6 to TRBJ1-5, with D perhaps matching TRBD1 (5 bases). The ends were cut back, 0 bases at V and 2 bases at J, with 5 bases in the middle. CDR1 and CDR2 (germline): MNHNY, SVGAGI (reference sequence). The CDR3 runs to 14 residues. CDR3 sequence (DNA): TGTGCCAGCAGTTACTCACAGGGCAATCAGCCCCAGCATTTT. It codes for CASSYSQGNQPQHF.

About this clonotype itself: This may stem from a read error, because a much larger clone lies one nucleotide away. V usage is TRBV24-1 and J usage is TRBJ2-5; either TRBD1 or TRBD2 may fit D (5 bases each). Germline CDR1 and CDR2: KGHDR and SFDVKD. The V end was cut by 7 bases, the J end by 11 bases, with 25 bases between. The length of the CDR3 is 15 residues. In DNA form, the CDR3 reads TGTGCCACCAGACAAGACGGGACCCTAGGTTACAAGCAGTACTTC. It specifies CATRQDGTLGYKQYF.

The J gene is TRBJ2-3, the V gene TRBV3-1, with TRBD2 matching 7 bases. Trimming removed 0 bases from V and 1 base from J; junction bases left unmatched: 1. The CDR3 is 15 residues long. The germline CDR1 and CDR2 sequences are LGHDT and YNNKEL (reference sequence). CDR3 DNA sequence: TGTGCCAGCAGCCAAGATCTAGCGGGCACAGATACGCAGTATTTT. It is translated as CASSQDLAGTDTQYF.

To note about this clonotype: A much larger clone differs from this one at a single base, so this may be a read error. The V call is TRBV12-3 or TRBV12-4, the J call TRBJ2-3; TRBD2 aligns across 11 bases. This CDR3 has 15 amino acids. CDR3 residues: CASSLGLADTDAQYF. In DNA form, the CDR3 reads TGTGCCAGCAGTCTGGGACTAGCGGACACAGATGCGCAGTATTTT.

The rearrangement joins TRBV14 to TRBJ1-6; a possible D gene is TRBD1 (6 bases). The CDR3 has 15 amino acids. Germline V gives CDR1 SGHDN, CDR2 FVKESK. Trimming shortened V by 1 base and J by 5 bases, and 9 bases separated the two germline ends. The CDR3 bases are TGTGCCAGCAGCCAAGTAGGGACACATAATTCACCCCTCCACTTT. Translating it yields CASSQVGTHNSPLHF. The entire variable domain, with the rest obtained from reference TRBV14 and TRBJ1-6, is as follows: EAGVTQFPSHSVIEKGQTVTLRCDPISGHDNLYWYRRVMGKEIKFLLHFVKESKQDESGMPNNRFLAERTGGTYSTLKVQPAELEDSGVYFCASSQVGTHNSPLHFGNGTRLTVT.

Note on this clonotype: Since a much larger clone is just one base distant, this may be a read error. This chain joins TRBV10-3 and TRBJ2-7; D uncertain. V lost 8 bases and J 6 bases, leaving 8 bases between the germline ends. The CDR3 loop spans 10 amino acids. Germline V gives CDR1 ENHRY, CDR2 SYGVKD. The CDR3 reads CAIPCSEQYF. The CDR3 nucleotides read TGTGCCATCCCGTGCAGCGAGCAGTACTTC.

In its sample, this clonotype was seen many times. The chain uses TRBV5-1 and TRBJ2-3, with D maybe TRBD2 (6 bases). V lost 3 bases to trimming and J lost 6 bases, with 14 bases between them. The V gene's germline CDR1 is SGHRS and CDR2 YFSETQ. CDR3 length equals 14 residues. The CDR3 loop is CASSSAGSGDTQYF. DNA of the CDR3: TGCGCCAGCAGCTCCGCGGGGAGTGGCGATACGCAGTATTTT.

With regard to this clonotype: This may be a read error: a much more frequent sequence differs by one nucleotide. The chain couples TRBV5-1 to TRBJ2-5; D uncertain. Germline assignment: CDR1 SGHRS and CDR2 YFSETQ. This CDR3 spans 13 amino acids. CDR3 sequence: CASSLHEQEAQYF. CDR3 sequence (DNA): TGCGCCAGCAGCTTGCACGAGCAAGAGGCCCAGTACTTC.